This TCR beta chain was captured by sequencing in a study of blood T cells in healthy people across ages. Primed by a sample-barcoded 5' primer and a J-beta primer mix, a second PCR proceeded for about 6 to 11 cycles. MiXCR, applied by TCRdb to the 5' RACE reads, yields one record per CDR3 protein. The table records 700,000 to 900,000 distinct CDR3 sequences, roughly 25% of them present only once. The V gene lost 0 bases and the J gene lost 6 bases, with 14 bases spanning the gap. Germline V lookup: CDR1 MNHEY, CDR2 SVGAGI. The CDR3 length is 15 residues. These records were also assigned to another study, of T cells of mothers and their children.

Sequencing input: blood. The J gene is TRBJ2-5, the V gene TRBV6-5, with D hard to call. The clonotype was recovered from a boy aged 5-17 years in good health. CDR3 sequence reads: CASSYSILGVQTQYF. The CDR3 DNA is TGTGCCAGCAGTTACTCGATCTTGGGTGTTCAGACCCAGTACTTC.